The clone carrying this T cell receptor (beta chain) was counted a single time. Its target is not known. These data originate in a study of cytomegalovirus exposure and HLA in healthy donors. Study context: The roughly 110 validation repertoires matched the roughly 700 first-cohort repertoires in platform, a later analysis reported. General study results and limits: A few of the chains that were CMV-associated were confirmed in vitro to be specific for CMV antigens. Overall, approximately 150 TCR beta chains were annotated as cytomegalovirus-associated.

Generated by immunoSEQ multiplex PCR, the TCRdb table keeps only in-frame clones and is missing some. The sample holds fewer than 150,000 clones, almost 90% seen once. This CDR3 is built from 16 residues. Per germline, CDR1 SGHDT and CDR2 YYEEEE. The V gene end was trimmed by 4 bases and the J gene end by 6 bases; junction bases not matched to a gene: 3. The TCR sequence derives from a woman aged 18-29 years in good health and CMV-seropositive. The chain employs TRBV5-6 and TRBJ2-2; TRBD2 matches 16 bases. What was sequenced was PBMCs. This CDR3 is CASSPGLAGGAGELFF. CDR3 nucleotide sequence: TGTGCCAGCAGCCCGGGACTAGCGGGAGGGGCCGGGGAGCTGTTTTTT.